The clone carrying this T cell receptor beta chain was picked up a small number of times. The data belong to a study of T-cell reconstitution after alpha-beta-depleted transplantation in children. As it was prepared, the TCRbeta library received unique molecular identifiers. TCRdb redid the calling of the PCR reads with MiXCR, one entry per CDR3 protein. The data show a few hundred thousand distinct CDR3 sequences, around 10% seen once. The germline V and J ends were trimmed by 3 bases and 4 bases, with 9 bases remaining between them. The germline CDR1 and CDR2 sequences are SGHAT and FQNNGV. This CDR3 has 14 residues.

The input for sequencing was PBMCs from the stem cell graft donor, taken from the stem cell graft. The sequence was collected from a human donor who donated a stem cell graft to a child with acute lymphoblastic leukemia. The chain combines TRBV11-2 with TRBJ1-4; D is ambiguous. Written as DNA, the CDR3 is TGTGCCAGCAGCTTTCGAGGCAATAATGAAAAACTGTTTTTT. It yields the protein CASSFRGNNEKLFF.